A selection of T cell receptor beta chains follows, all from one sample in a study of blood T cell repertoires in COVID-19. Repertoires were generated with immunoSEQ multiplex PCR, while TCRdb's copy carries only in-frame clones and drops some. The sample records 150,000 to 200,000 clones, 80% to 90% being singletons. Sequences were obtained from peripheral blood. These TCRs come from a man aged 60-69 years with acute or convalescent COVID-19. The CDR3 runs from the conserved cysteine through the conserved F or W. The order of the fields is J gene, V gene, CDR3 protein.

j_gene: TRBJ1-2; v_gene: TRBV27; CDR3aa: CASSFSATNYGYTF
j_gene: TRBJ1-6; v_gene: TRBV2; CDR3aa: CASSEENSPLHF
j_gene: TRBJ1-2; v_gene: TRBV23-1; CDR3aa: CASSQFEGSYGYTF
j_gene: TRBJ2-3; v_gene: TRBV5-1; CDR3aa: CASSLGRREDYTDTQYF
j_gene: TRBJ1-6; v_gene: TRBV28; CDR3aa: CASSSQGVPHNSPLHF
j_gene: TRBJ1-1; v_gene: TRBV6-5; CDR3aa: CASRPSTGVTEAFF
j_gene: TRBJ2-1; v_gene: TRBV4-1; CDR3aa: CASSDGLAGARARFF
j_gene: TRBJ2-1; v_gene: TRBV7-2; CDR3aa: CASHGAQGRGDNEQFF
j_gene: TRBJ1-4; v_gene: TRBV5-8; CDR3aa: CASSFQFAKLFF
j_gene: TRBJ1-1; v_gene: TRBV29-1; CDR3aa: CSAYRDSRTEAFF
j_gene: TRBJ2-3; v_gene: TRBV30; CDR3aa: CAWSLPSADTQYF
j_gene: TRBJ2-5; v_gene: TRBV4-3; CDR3aa: CASSQVQRQETQYF
j_gene: TRBJ1-2; v_gene: TRBV29-1; CDR3aa: CSVVSGEAGGYGYTF
j_gene: TRBJ2-3; v_gene: TRBV7-8; CDR3aa: CASSLVGGDRTSSTDTQYF
j_gene: TRBJ1-6; v_gene: TRBV7-2; CDR3aa: CASSPQGFNSPLHF
j_gene: TRBJ2-2; v_gene: TRBV24-1; CDR3aa: CATSQSRGTNTGELFF
j_gene: TRBJ1-6; v_gene: TRBV12-1; CDR3aa: CASSRTLGGSYNSPLHF
j_gene: TRBJ2-7; v_gene: TRBV27; CDR3aa: CASWDSGGSSYEQYF
j_gene: TRBJ1-6; v_gene: TRBV15; CDR3aa: CATTGQHNSPLHF
j_gene: TRBJ1-6; v_gene: TRBV29-1; CDR3aa: CSVVEGAYNSPLHF